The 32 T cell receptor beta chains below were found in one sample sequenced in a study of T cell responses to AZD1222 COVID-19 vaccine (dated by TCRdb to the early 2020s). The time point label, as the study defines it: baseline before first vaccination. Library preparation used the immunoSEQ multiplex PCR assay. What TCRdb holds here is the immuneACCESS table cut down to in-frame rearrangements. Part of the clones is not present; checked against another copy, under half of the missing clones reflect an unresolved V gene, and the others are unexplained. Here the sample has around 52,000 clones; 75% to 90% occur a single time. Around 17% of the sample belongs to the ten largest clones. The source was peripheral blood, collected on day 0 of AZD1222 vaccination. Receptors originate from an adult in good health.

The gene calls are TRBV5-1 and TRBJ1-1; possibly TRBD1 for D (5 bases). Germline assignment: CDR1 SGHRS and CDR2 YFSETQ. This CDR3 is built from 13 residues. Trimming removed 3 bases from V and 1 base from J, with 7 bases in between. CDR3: CASSSGSNTEAFF. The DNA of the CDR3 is TGCGCCAGCAGCTCAGGGTCGAACACTGAAGCTTTCTTT.

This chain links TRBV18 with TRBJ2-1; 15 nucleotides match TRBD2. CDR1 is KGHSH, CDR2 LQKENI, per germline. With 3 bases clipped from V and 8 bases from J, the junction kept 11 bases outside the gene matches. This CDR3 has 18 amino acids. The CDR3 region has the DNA TGTGCCAGCTCACCCCTTAGGAGGACTAGCGGGAGGGCCCATGAGCAGTTCTTC. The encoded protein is CASSPLRRTSGRAHEQFF.

The CDR3 protein is CASRDSNQPQHF. The DNA of the CDR3 is TGTGCCAGTCGGGACAGCAATCAGCCCCAGCATTTT. This chain connects TRBV28 to TRBJ1-5; maybe TRBD1 (5 bases). The CDR3 is 12 amino acids. The germline V gene encodes CDR1 MDHEN and CDR2 SYDVKM. V shed 9 bases and J shed 1 base, with 7 bases lying between them.

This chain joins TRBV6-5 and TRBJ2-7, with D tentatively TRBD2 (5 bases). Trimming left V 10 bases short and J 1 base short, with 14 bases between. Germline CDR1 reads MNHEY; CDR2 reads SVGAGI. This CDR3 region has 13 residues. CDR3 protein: CAISRGFSYEQYF. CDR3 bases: TGTGCCATTTCTCGGGGTTTTTCCTACGAGCAGTACTTC.

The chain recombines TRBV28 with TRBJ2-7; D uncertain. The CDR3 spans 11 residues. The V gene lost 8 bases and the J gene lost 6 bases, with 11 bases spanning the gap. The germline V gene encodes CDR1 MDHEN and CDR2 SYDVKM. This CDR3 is CASLSGLEQYF. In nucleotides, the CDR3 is TGTGCCAGCCTCTCGGGCCTCGAGCAGTACTTC.

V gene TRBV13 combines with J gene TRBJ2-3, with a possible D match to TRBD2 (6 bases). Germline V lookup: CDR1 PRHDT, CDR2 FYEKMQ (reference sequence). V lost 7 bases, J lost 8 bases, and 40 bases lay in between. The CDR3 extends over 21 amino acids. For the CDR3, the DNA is TGTGCCAGCACCCTAAAAGGGCGAAACGAAGAGCGGGCGGCTCGGGTTGGTACGCAGTATTTT. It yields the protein CASTLKGRNEERAARVGTQYF. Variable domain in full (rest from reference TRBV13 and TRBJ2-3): AAGVIQSPRHLIKEKRETATLKCYPIPRHDTVYWYQQGPGQDPQFLISFYEKMQSDKGSIPDRFSAQQFSDYHSELNMSSLELGDSALYFCASTLKGRNEERAARVGTQYFGPGTRLTVL.

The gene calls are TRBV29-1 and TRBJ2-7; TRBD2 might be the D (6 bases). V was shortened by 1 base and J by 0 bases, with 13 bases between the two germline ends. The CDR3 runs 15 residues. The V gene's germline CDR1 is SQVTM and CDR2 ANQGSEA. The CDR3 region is CSVEGISGASYEQYF. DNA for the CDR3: TGCAGCGTTGAAGGGATTAGCGGCGCCTCCTACGAGCAGTACTTC.

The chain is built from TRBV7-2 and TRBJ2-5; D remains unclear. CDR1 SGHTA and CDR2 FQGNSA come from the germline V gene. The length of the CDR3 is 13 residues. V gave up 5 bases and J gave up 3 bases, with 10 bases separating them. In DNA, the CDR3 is TGTGCCAGCAGCCTGGTCCGGAAAGAGACCCAGTACTTC. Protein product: CASSLVRKETQYF.

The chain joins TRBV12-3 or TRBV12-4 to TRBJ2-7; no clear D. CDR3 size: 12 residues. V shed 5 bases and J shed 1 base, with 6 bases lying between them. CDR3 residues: CASSPMSYEQYF. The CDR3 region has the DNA TGTGCCAGCAGTCCCATGTCCTACGAGCAGTACTTC.

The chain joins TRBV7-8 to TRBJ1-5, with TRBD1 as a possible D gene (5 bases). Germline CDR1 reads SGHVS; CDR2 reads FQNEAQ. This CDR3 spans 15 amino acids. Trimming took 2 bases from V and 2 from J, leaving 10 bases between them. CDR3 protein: CASSLQGSGNQPQHF. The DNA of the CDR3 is TGTGCCAGCAGCTTACAGGGATCAGGCAATCAGCCCCAGCATTTT.

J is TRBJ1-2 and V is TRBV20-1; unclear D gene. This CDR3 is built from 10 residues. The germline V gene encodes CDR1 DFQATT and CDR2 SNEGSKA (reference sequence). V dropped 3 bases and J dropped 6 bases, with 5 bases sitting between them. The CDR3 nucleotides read TGCAGTGCTAGCCATGATGGCTACACCTTC. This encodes CSASHDGYTF.

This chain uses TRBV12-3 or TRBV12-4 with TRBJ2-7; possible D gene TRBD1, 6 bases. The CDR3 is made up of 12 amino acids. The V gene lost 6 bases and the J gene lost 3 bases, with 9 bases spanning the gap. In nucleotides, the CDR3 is TGTGCCAGCAGAATAGGGGGCTACGAGCAGTACTTC. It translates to CASRIGGYEQYF.

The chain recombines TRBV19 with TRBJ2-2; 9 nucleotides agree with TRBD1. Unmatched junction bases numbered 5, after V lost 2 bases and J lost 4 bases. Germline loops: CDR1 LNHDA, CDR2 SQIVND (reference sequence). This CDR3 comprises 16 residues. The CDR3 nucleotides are TGTGCCAGTAGTATAACAGGGGGCGGAATCACCGGGGAGCTGTTTTTT. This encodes CASSITGGGITGELFF.

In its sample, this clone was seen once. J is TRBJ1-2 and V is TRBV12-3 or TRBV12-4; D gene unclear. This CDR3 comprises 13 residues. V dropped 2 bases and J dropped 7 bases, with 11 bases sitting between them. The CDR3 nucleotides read TGTGCCAGCAGTTTAATGGCTTCCTCTGGCTACACCTTC. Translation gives CASSLMASSGYTF.

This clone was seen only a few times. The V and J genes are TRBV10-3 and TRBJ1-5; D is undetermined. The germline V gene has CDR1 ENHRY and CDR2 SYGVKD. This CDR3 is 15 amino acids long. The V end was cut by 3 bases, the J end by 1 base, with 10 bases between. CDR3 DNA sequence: TGTGCCATCAGTGAAAGGCAGGAGAGCAATCAGCCCCAGCATTTT. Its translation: CAISERQESNQPQHF.

In DNA, the CDR3 is TGTGCCATCAGTGCACCACAGGGAACTGGAAACACCATATATTTT. Translation: CAISAPQGTGNTIYF. V usage is TRBV10-3 and J usage is TRBJ1-3; D is possibly TRBD1 (6 bases). The CDR3 runs to 15 residues. Per the germline V gene, CDR1 is ENHRY and CDR2 is SYGVKD. V was trimmed by 4 bases and J by 2 bases, leaving 12 bases between them.

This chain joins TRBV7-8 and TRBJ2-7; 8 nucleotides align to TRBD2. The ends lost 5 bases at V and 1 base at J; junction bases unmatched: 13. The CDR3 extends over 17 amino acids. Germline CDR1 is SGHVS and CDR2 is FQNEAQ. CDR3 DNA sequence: TGTGCCAGCAGCCTTGGGGGCGGGAGGCTCGTATCCTACGAGCAGTACTTC. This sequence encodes CASSLGGGRLVSYEQYF.

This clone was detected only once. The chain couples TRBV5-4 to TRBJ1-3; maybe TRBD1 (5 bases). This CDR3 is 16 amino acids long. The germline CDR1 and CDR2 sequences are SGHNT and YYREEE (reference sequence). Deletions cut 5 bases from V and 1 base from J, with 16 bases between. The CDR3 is CASSLIGDPSGNTIYF. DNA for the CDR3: TGTGCCAGCAGTCTCATAGGGGACCCTTCTGGAAACACCATATATTTT. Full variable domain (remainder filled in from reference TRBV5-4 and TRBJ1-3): ETGVTQSPTHLIKTRGQQVTLRCSSQSGHNTVSWYQQALGQGPQFIFQYYREEENGRGNFPPRFSGLQFPNYSSELNVNALELDDSALYLCASSLIGDPSGNTIYFGEGSWLTVV.

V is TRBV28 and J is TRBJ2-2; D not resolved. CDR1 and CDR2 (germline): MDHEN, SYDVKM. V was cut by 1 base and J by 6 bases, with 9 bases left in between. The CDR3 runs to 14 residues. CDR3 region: CASSLSPVPGELFF. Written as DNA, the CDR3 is TGTGCCAGCAGTTTATCCCCGGTACCCGGGGAGCTGTTTTTT.

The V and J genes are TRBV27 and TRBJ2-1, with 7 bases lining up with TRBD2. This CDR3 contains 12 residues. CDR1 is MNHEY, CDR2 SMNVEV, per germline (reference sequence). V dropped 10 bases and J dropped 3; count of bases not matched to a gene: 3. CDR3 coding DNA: TGTGCCACCGGGACTAACTACAATGAGCAGTTCTTC. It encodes CATGTNYNEQFF.

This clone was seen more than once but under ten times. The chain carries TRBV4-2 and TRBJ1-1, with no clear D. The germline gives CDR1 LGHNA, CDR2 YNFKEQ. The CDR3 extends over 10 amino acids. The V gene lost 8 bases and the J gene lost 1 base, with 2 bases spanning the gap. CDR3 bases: TGTGCCAGCGGGAACACTGAAGCTTTCTTT. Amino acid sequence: CASGNTEAFF.

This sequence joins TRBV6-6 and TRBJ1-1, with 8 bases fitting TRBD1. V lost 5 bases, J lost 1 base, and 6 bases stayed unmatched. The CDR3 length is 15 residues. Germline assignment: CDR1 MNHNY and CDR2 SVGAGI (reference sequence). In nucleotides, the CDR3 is TGTGCCAGCAGTGGCGACAGGGGAGCGAACACTGAAGCTTTCTTT. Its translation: CASSGDRGANTEAFF.

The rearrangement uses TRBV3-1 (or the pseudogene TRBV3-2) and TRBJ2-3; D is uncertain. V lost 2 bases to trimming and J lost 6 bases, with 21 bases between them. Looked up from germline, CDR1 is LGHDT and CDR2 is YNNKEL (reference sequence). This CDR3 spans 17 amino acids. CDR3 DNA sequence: TGTGCCAGCAGCCAAAGAGCTGTCCCGTCCTCCCACGATACGCAGTATTTT. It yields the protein CASSQRAVPSSHDTQYF.

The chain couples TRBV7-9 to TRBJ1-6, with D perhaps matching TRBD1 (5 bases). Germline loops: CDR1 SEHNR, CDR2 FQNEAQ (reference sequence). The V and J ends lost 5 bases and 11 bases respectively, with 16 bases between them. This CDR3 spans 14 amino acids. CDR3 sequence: CASSLGGAETPLHF. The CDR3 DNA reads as TGTGCCAGCAGCCTTGGCGGGGCAGAGACACCCCTCCACTTT.

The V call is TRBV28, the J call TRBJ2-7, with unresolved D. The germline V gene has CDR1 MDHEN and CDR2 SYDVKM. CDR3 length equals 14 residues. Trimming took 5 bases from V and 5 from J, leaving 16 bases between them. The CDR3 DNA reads TGTGCCAGCAGTCCCTATACGACCTTCCACGAGCAGTACTTC. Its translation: CASSPYTTFHEQYF.

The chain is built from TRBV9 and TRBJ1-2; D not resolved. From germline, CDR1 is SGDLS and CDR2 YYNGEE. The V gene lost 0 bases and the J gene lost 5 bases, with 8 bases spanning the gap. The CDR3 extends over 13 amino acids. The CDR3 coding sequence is TGTGCCAGCAGCGTAGAGCAAGGATATGGCTACACCTTC. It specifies CASSVEQGYGYTF.

CDR3 nucleotide sequence: TGTGCCAGCAGCCAAGAAGGGACAGGGGGCAGTCATGGCTACACCTTC. It yields the protein CASSQEGTGGSHGYTF. This chain connects TRBV3-1 (or the pseudogene TRBV3-2) to TRBJ1-2; 12 bases match TRBD1. Germline V gene data show CDR1 as LGHDT and CDR2 as YNNKEL (reference sequence). The CDR3 runs to 16 residues. V lost 0 bases and J lost 6; bases outside the gene matches: 5.

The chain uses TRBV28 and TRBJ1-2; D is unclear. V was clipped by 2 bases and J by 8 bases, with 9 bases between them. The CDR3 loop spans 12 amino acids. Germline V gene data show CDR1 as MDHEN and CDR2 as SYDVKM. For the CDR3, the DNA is TGTGCCAGCAGTTTAATTACTAGAGGCTACACCTTC. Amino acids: CASSLITRGYTF.

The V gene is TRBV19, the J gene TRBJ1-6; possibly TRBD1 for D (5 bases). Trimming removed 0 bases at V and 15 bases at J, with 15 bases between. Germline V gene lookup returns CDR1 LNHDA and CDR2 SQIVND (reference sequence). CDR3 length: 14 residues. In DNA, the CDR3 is TGTGCCAGTAGTATAGATCGAGGGACCCTCGGCCTCCACTTT. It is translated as CASSIDRGTLGLHF.

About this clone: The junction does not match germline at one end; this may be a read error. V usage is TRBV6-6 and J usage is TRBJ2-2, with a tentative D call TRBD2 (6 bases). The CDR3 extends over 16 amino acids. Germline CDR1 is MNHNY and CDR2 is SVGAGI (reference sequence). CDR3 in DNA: TGTGCCAGCAGCCCATCCTGGGGGAGGAACCCCGGGGAGCTGTTTTTT. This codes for CASSPSWGRNPGELFF.

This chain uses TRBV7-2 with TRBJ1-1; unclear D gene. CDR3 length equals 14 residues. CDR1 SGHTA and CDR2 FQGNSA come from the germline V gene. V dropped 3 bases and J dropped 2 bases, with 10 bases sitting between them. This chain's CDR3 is CASSFWGFNTEAFF. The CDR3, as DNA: TGTGCCAGCAGCTTTTGGGGATTCAACACTGAAGCTTTCTTT.

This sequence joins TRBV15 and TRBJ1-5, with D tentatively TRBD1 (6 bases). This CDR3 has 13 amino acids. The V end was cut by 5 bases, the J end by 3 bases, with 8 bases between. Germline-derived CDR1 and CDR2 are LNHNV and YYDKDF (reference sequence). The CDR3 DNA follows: TGTGCCACCAGCGGACAGTCCAATCAGCCCCAGCATTTT. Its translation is CATSGQSNQPQHF.